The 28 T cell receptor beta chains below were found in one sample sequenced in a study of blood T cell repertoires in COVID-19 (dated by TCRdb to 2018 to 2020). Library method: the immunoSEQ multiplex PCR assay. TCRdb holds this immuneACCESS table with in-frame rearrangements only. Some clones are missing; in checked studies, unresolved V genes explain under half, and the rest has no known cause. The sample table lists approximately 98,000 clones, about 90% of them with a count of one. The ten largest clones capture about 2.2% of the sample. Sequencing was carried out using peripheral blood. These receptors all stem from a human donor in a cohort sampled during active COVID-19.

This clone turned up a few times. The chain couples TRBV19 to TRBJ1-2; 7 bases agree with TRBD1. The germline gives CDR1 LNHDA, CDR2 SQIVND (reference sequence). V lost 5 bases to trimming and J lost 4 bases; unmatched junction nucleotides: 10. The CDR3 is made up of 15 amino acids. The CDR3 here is CASSRTGQPVYGYTF. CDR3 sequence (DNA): TGTGCCAGTAGTCGGACGGGACAGCCCGTCTATGGCTACACCTTC.

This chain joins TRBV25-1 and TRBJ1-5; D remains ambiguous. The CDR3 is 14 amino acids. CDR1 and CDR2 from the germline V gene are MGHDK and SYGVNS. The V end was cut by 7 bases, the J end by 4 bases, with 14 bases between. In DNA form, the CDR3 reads TGTGCCAGCACTCCGGCCGGGTTAAATCAGCCCCAGCATTTT. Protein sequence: CASTPAGLNQPQHF.

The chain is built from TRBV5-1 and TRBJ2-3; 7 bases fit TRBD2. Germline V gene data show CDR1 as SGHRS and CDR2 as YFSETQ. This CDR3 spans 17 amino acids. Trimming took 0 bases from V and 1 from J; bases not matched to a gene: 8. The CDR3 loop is CASSLATASGGTDTQYF. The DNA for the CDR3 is TGCGCCAGCAGCTTGGCCACGGCTAGCGGTGGCACAGATACGCAGTATTTT.

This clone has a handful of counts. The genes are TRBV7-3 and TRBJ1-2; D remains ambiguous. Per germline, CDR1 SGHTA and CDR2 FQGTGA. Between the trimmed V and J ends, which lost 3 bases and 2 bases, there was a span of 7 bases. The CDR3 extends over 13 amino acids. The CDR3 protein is CASSFEANYGYTF. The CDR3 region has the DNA TGTGCCAGCAGCTTCGAAGCCAACTATGGCTACACCTTC.

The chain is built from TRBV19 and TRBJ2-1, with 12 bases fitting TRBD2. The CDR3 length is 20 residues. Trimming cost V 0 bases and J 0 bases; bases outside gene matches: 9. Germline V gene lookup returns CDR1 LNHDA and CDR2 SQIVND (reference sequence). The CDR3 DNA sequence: TGTGCCAGTAGTATAGAAACTAGCGGGGGGTTCCTGAGCTCCTACAATGAGCAGTTCTTC. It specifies CASSIETSGGFLSSYNEQFF.

CDR3 bases: TGTGCCAGCAGCCACGACAGCAACTATGGCTACACCTTC. Encoded protein: CASSHDSNYGYTF. V gene TRBV7-9 combines with J gene TRBJ1-2; D may be TRBD1 (5 bases). There are 13 residues in the CDR3. The V end lost 5 bases, the J end lost 2 bases, and 9 bases lay between the germline ends. Germline values: CDR1 SEHNR, CDR2 FQNEAQ (reference sequence).

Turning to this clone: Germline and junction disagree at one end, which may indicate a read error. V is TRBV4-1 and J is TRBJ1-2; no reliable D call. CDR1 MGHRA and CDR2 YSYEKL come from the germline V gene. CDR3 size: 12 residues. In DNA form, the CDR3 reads TGCGCCAGCAGCAAAGATATCGGGGGCTACACCTTC. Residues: CASSKDIGGYTF.

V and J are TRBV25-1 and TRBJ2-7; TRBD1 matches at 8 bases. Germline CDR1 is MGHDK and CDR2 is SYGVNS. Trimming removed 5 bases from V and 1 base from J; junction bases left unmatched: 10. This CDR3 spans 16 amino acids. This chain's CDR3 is CASSSRPGQESYEQYF. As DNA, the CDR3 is TGTGCCAGCAGTTCTCGCCCGGGACAGGAATCCTACGAGCAGTACTTC.

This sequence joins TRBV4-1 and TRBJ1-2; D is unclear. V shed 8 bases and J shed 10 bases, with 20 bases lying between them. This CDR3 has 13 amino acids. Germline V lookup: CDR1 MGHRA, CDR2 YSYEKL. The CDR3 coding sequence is TGCGCCAGCCGAGAGGGAGGGTCTGTCGACTACACCTTC. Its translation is CASREGGSVDYTF.

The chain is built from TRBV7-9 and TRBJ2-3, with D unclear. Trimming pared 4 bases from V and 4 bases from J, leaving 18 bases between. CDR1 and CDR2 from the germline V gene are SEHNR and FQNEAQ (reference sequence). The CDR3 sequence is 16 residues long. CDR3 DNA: TGTGCCAGCAGCTACCCGCTCACTCTACCACCAGATACGCAGTATTTT. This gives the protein CASSYPLTLPPDTQYF.

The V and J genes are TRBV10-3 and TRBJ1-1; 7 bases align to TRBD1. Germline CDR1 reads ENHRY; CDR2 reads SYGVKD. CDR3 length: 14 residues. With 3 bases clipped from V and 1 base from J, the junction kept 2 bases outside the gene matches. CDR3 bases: TGTGCCATCAGTGAAGGGGACAGGAACACTGAAGCTTTCTTT. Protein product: CAISEGDRNTEAFF.

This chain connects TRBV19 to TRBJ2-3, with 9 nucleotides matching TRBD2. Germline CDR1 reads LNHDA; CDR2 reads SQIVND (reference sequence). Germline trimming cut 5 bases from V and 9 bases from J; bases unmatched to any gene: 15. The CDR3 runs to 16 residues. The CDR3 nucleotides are TGTGCCAGTAGTGTTCTCGGACTAGCGCAGGCACAAACGCAGTATTTT. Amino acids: CASSVLGLAQAQTQYF.

CDR3 in DNA: TGTGCCATCAGTGCGGGGTCCGGGGAGCTGTTTTTT. This translates into CAISAGSGELFF. The chain joins TRBV10-3 to TRBJ2-2, with a tentative D call TRBD2 (5 bases). The length of the CDR3 is 12 residues. The germline gives CDR1 ENHRY, CDR2 SYGVKD. The ends were cut back, 4 bases at V and 6 bases at J, with 6 bases in the middle.

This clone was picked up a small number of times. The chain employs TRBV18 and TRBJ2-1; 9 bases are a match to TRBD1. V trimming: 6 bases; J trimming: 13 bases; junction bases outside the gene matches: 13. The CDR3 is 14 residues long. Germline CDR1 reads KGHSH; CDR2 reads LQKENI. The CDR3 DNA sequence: TGTGCCAGCTCCCTACAACCGGGACAGGGTAGTCAGTTCTTC. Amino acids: CASSLQPGQGSQFF. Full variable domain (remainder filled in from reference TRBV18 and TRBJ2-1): NAGVMQNPRHLVRRRGQEARLRCSPMKGHSHVYWYRQLPEEGLKFMVYLQKENIIDESGMPKERFSAEFPKEGPSILRIQQVVRGDSAAYFCASSLQPGQGSQFFGPGTRLTVL.

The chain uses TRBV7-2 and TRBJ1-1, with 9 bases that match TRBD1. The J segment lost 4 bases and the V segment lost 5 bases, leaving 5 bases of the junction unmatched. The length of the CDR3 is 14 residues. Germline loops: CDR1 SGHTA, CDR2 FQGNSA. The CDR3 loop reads CASSATGGGTEAFF. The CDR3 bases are TGTGCCAGCAGCGCGACAGGGGGAGGCACTGAAGCTTTCTTT. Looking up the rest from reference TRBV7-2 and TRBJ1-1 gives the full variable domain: GAGVSQSPSNKVTEKGKDVELRCDPISGHTALYWYRQSLGQGLEFLIYFQGNSAPDKSGLPSDRFSAERTGGSVSTLTIQRTQQEDSAVYLCASSATGGGTEAFFGQGTRLTVV.

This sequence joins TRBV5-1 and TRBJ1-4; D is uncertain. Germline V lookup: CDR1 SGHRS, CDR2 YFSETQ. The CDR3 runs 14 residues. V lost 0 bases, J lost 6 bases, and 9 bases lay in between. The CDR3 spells CASSLGGRDEKLFF. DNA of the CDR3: TGCGCCAGCAGCTTGGGAGGCCGGGATGAAAAACTGTTTTTT.

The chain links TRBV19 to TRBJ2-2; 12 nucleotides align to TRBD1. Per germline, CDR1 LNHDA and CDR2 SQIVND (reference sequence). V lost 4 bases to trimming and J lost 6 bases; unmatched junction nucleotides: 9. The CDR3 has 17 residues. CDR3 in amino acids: CASSRGGGTGGSGELFF. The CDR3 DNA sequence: TGTGCCAGTAGTAGGGGTGGCGGGACAGGGGGCTCCGGGGAGCTGTTTTTT.

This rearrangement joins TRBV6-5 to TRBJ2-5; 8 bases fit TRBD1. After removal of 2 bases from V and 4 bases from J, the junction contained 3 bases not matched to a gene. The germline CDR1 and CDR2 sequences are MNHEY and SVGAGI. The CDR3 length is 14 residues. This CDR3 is CASSYAQGVETQYF. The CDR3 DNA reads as TGTGCCAGCAGTTACGCACAGGGGGTAGAGACCCAGTACTTC.

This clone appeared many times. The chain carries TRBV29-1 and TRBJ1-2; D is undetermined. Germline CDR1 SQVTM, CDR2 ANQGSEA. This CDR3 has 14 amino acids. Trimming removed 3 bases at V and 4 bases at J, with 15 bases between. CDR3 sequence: CSVDVPARGYGYTF. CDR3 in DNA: TGCAGCGTTGACGTACCCGCTCGGGGCTATGGCTACACCTTC.

The CDR3 reads CASSLSGDSPYEQYF. The CDR3 bases are TGTGCCAGCAGCTTATCTGGGGACAGCCCCTACGAGCAGTACTTC. This chain joins TRBV7-9 and TRBJ2-7; 7 bases map to TRBD1. V lost 2 bases and J lost 2; bases outside the gene matches: 6. This CDR3 is 15 amino acids long. Germline V gene sequence: CDR1 SEHNR, CDR2 FQNEAQ (reference sequence). Complete variable domain (other parts from reference TRBV7-9 and TRBJ2-7): DTGVSQNPRHKITKRGQNVTFRCDPISEHNRLYWYRQTLGQGPEFLTYFQNEAQLEKSRLLSDRFSAERPKGSFSTLEIQRTEQGDSAMYLCASSLSGDSPYEQYFGPGTRLTVT.

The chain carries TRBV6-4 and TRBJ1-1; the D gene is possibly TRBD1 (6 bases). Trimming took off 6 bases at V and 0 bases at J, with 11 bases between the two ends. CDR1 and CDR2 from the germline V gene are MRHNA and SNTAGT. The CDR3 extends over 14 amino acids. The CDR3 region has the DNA TGTGCCAGCAGAAGGACAGCCATGAACACTGAAGCTTTCTTT. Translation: CASRRTAMNTEAFF.

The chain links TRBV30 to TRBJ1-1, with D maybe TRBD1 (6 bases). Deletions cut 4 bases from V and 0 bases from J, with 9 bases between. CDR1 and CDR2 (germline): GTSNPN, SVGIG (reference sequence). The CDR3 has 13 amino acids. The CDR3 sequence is CAWKRGMNTEAFF. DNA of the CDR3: TGTGCCTGGAAGAGGGGGATGAACACTGAAGCTTTCTTT.

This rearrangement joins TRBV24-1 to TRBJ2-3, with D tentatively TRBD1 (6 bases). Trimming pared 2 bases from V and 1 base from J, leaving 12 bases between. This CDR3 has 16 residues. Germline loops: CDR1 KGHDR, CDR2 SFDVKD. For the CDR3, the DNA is TGTGCCACCAGTGATTCGGCGGCAGGGGGCACAGATACGCAGTATTTT. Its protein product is CATSDSAAGGTDTQYF.

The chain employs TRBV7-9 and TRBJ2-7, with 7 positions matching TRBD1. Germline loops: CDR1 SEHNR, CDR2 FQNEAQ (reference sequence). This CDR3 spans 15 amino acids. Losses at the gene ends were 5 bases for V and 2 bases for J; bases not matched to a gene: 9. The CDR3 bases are TGTGCCAGCAGCCCTCCCGGGACAGCTACCTACGAGCAGTACTTC. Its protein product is CASSPPGTATYEQYF.

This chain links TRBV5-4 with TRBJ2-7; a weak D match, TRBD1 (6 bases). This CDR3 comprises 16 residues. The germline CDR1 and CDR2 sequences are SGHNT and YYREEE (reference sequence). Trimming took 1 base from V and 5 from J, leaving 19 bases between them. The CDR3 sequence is CASSLRTGTNANEQYF. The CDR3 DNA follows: TGTGCCAGCAGCTTGAGGACGGGGACAAACGCCAACGAGCAGTACTTC.

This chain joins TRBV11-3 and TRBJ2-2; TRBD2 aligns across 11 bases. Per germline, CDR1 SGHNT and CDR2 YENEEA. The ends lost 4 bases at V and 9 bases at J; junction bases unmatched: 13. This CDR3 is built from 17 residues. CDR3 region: CASSSSVAGGGHRELFF. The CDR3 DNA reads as TGTGCCAGCAGCTCATCGGTAGCGGGAGGGGGACACCGGGAGCTGTTTTTT.

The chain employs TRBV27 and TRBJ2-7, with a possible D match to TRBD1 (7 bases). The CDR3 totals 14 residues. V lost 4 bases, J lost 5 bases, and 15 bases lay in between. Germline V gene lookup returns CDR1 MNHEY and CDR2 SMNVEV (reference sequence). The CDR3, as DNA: TGTGCCAGCAGTTCATGGAGGGGGCTCGACGAGCAGTACTTC. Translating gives CASSSWRGLDEQYF.

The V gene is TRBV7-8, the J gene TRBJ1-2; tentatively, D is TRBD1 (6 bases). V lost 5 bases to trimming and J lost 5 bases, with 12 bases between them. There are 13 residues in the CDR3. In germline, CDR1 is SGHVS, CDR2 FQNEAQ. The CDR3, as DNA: TGTGCCAGCAGCGGGGGGGCTCGGTATGGCTACACCTTC. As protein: CASSGGARYGYTF.